One and the same sample provided the 18 T cell receptor beta chains below, sequenced in a study of neurological immune-mediated disorders. TCRdb reanalysed the 5' RACE reads using MiXCR and keeps one entry per CDR3 protein. The top ten clones hold more than 7.5% of a sample with approximately 36,000 distinct CDR3 sequences, approximately 3% of them seen once. Regarding time point: longitudinal time-point 1 (baseline). The source material was PBMCs. Receptor source: a woman between 55 and 75 years old with multiple sclerosis.

This clonotype was recorded many times. The CDR3 spells CASSQDLTDLPLHF. The CDR3 region has the DNA TGTGCCAGCAGCCAAGATTTGACGGATTTGCCCCTCCACTTT. The V and J genes are TRBV3-1 and TRBJ1-6; D remains unclear. CDR1 and CDR2 (germline): LGHDT, YNNKEL (reference sequence). The CDR3 has 14 amino acids. V lost 0 bases and J lost 13, with 13 bases in between.

The table lists this clonotype with many counts. V is TRBV29-1 and J is TRBJ2-7; D may be TRBD1 (6 bases). Germline-derived CDR1 and CDR2 are SQVTM and ANQGSEA. Trimming took off 6 bases at V and 0 bases at J, with 15 bases between the two ends. The CDR3 is made up of 14 amino acids. CDR3 loop: CSVTQGTSSYEQYF. Written as DNA, the CDR3 is TGCAGCGTGACACAGGGCACAAGCTCCTACGAGCAGTACTTC.

This clonotype was seen a few times. The V gene is TRBV20-1, the J gene TRBJ1-6; 7 bases are a match to TRBD1. CDR3 length equals 14 residues. The germline gives CDR1 DFQATT, CDR2 SNEGSKA (reference sequence). Trimming removed 1 base from V and 7 bases from J; junction bases left unmatched: 4. DNA for the CDR3: TGCAGTGCTAGAGTCGGGACAGACAATTCACCCCTCCACTTT. This codes for CSARVGTDNSPLHF.

This clonotype was detected ten times or more. CDR3 loop: CSARYPQGVEKLFF. The CDR3 nucleotides are TGCAGTGCTAGATACCCCCAGGGTGTCGAAAAACTGTTTTTT. The chain is built from TRBV20-1 and TRBJ1-4; TRBD1 is a possible D gene (5 bases). The ends were cut back, 2 bases at V and 8 bases at J, with 15 bases in the middle. In germline, CDR1 is DFQATT, CDR2 SNEGSKA (reference sequence). The CDR3 length is 14 residues.

This clonotype was seen repeatedly, ten times or more. CDR3 protein: CSARDGGPEGEQYF. CDR3 nucleotide sequence: TGCAGTGCTAGAGACGGGGGACCAGAGGGGGAGCAGTACTTC. The chain has TRBV20-1 and TRBJ2-7; D is perhaps TRBD2 (6 bases). Deletions cut 0 bases from V and 7 bases from J, with 16 bases between. CDR1 and CDR2 (germline): DFQATT, SNEGSKA (reference sequence). The CDR3 consists of 14 residues.

This clonotype was counted ten times or more. The V and J genes are TRBV20-1 and TRBJ1-1; no clear D gene. Deletions cut 6 bases from V and 5 bases from J, with 10 bases between. The CDR3 contains 11 residues. The germline gives CDR1 DFQATT, CDR2 SNEGSKA (reference sequence). The CDR3 nucleotides are TGCAGTGCGGAGATTCGGACTGAAGCTTTCTTT. This codes for CSAEIRTEAFF.

This clonotype was seen ten or more times. The V gene is TRBV5-1, the J gene TRBJ2-2; 9 bases are a match to TRBD2. V lost 4 bases and J lost 6; bases outside the gene matches: 10. The CDR3 is made up of 16 amino acids. Per germline, CDR1 SGHRS and CDR2 YFSETQ. CDR3: CASSPPSSGVAGELFF. The CDR3 bases are TGCGCCAGCAGCCCACCGTCTAGCGGGGTGGCCGGGGAGCTGTTTTTT. Full variable domain (outside the CDR3, taken from reference TRBV5-1 and TRBJ2-2): KAGVTQTPRYLIKTRGQQVTLSCSPISGHRSVSWYQQTPGQGLQFLFEYFSETQRNKGNFPGRFSGRQFSNSRSEMNVSTLELGDSALYLCASSPPSSGVAGELFFGEGSRLTVL.

This clonotype was detected many times. This chain uses TRBV27 with TRBJ2-1; perhaps TRBD2 as D (5 bases). CDR3 size: 14 residues. Trimming stripped 6 bases from V and 0 bases from J, with 9 bases between. The germline V gene encodes CDR1 MNHEY and CDR2 SMNVEV (reference sequence). Here the CDR3 DNA reads TGTGCCAGCAGCAGTCTAGCCTCCTACAATGAGCAGTTCTTC. It specifies CASSSLASYNEQFF.

The table lists this clonotype with many counts. The chain employs TRBV20-1 and TRBJ1-6; D not certain. The CDR3 is made up of 14 amino acids. Germline V gene sequence: CDR1 DFQATT, CDR2 SNEGSKA (reference sequence). The germline V and J ends were trimmed by 4 bases and 9 bases, with 16 bases remaining between them. The CDR3 nucleotides are TGCAGTGCTACAATAGGGAGGGAGGGTTCACCCCTCCACTTT. It encodes CSATIGREGSPLHF.

There are many counts of this clonotype. The V gene is TRBV7-9, the J gene TRBJ1-5; unclear D gene. The germline V gene has CDR1 SEHNR and CDR2 FQNEAQ (reference sequence). This CDR3 has 13 amino acids. V was pared by 1 base and J by 7 bases, with 8 bases between. DNA of the CDR3: TGTGCCAGCAGCTTAGGAGAGGGACAGCCCCAGCATTTT. It is translated as CASSLGEGQPQHF.

This clonotype ranks as medium-sized. The chain couples TRBV7-2 to TRBJ1-1, with a tentative D call TRBD1 (6 bases). The V end was cut by 5 bases, the J end by 1 base, with 14 bases between. CDR1 is SGHTA, CDR2 FQGNSA, per germline. The CDR3 totals 15 residues. CDR3: CASSPYQGTNTEAFF. CDR3 in DNA: TGTGCCAGCAGCCCCTACCAGGGGACGAACACTGAAGCTTTCTTT.

The V gene is TRBV20-1, the J gene TRBJ1-1; maybe TRBD1 (6 bases). The CDR3 loop spans 13 amino acids. V lost 7 bases, J lost 3 bases, and 15 bases lay in between. Germline lookup yields CDR1 DFQATT and CDR2 SNEGSKA (reference sequence). CDR3 bases: TGCAGTGAGGGGGGAAAGGGTTACACTGAAGCTTTCTTT. It codes for CSEGGKGYTEAFF.

This clonotype was seen at least ten times. The chain couples TRBV12-3 or TRBV12-4 to TRBJ1-6, with D hard to call. There are 14 residues in the CDR3. Trimming cost V 3 bases and J 7 bases, with 10 bases left between them. In nucleotides, the CDR3 is TGTGCCAGCAGTTTTAAGGGCGGAAATTCACCCCTCCACTTT. Its protein product is CASSFKGGNSPLHF.

This clonotype was observed many times. The chain combines TRBV7-2 with TRBJ2-3; 10 positions match TRBD1. The CDR3 covers 14 residues. Germline CDR1 and CDR2: SGHTA and FQGNSA. Germline trimming cut 5 bases from V and 3 bases from J; bases unmatched to any gene: 2. The CDR3 DNA reads as TGTGCCAGCAGCCGGACAGGGGGAACAGATACGCAGTATTTT. Translation: CASSRTGGTDTQYF.

Many counts were recorded for this clonotype. The chain couples TRBV3-1 to TRBJ2-5; 11 bases agree with TRBD2. The V segment lost 4 bases and the J segment 5 bases; nucleotides outside the gene matches: 3. CDR1 is LGHDT and CDR2 is YNNKEL in the germline V gene (reference sequence). This CDR3 contains 14 residues. This CDR3 is CASSLRTSGETQYF. The CDR3, as DNA: TGTGCCAGCAGCCTCCGGACTAGCGGGGAGACCCAGTACTTC.

This clonotype was picked up many times. The rearrangement uses TRBV20-1 and TRBJ1-1; D possibly corresponds to TRBD1 (6 bases). V was trimmed by 0 bases and J by 4 bases, leaving 12 bases between them. CDR3 length: 14 residues. In germline, CDR1 is DFQATT, CDR2 SNEGSKA (reference sequence). CDR3 protein: CSARDPGASTEAFF. The DNA for the CDR3 is TGCAGTGCTAGAGATCCGGGGGCTAGCACTGAAGCTTTCTTT.

This clonotype was observed many times. This chain links TRBV12-3 or TRBV12-4 with TRBJ2-6; 7 bases are shared with TRBD1. Trimming cost V 5 bases and J 0 bases; bases outside gene matches: 7. The CDR3 consists of 17 residues. The CDR3 DNA sequence: TGTGCCAGCAGTATGACAGGGAGTTCCTCTGGGGCCAACGTCCTGACTTTC. It specifies CASSMTGSSSGANVLTF.

This clonotype was counted many times. This chain links TRBV28 with TRBJ2-7; D is uncertain. CDR1 MDHEN and CDR2 SYDVKM come from the germline V gene. Trimming removed 3 bases from V and 2 bases from J, with 11 bases in between. The CDR3 contains 14 residues. The CDR3 DNA sequence: TGTGCCAGCAGTTTGGCTAGGGTTACCTACGAGCAGTACTTC. Protein sequence: CASSLARVTYEQYF.